These T cell receptor beta chains were read from a single sample in a study of T cells in localized non-small cell lung cancer. Clones were read by immunoSEQ multiplex PCR, and TCRdb kept only the in-frame ones, dropping some. The sample comprises over 40,000 clones, more than 70% of which are singletons, and about 2.6% rests with the top ten. The starting material was peripheral blood, obtained before any cancer treatment. These receptor sequences come from a female donor of 60 years or more with stage I squamous cell lung carcinoma. CDR3s include the opening cysteine and the closing phenylalanine or tryptophan. The D gene is left open where the match is weak. Only some rows state a clone size, as once, few, many or a class for expanded clones.

TRBD1 TRBJ1-2 - TRBV9 TGTGCCAGCAGCTCCAGGGGGGGGGCAGTGATAACCTTC CASSSRGGAVITF
- TRBJ1-2 - TRBV30 TGTGCCTGGGCGGGTAACTATGGCTACACCTTC CAWAGNYGYTF
TRBD1 TRBJ2-2 once TRBV5-6 TGTGCCAGCAGCTTGCGACAGGGTCTTCACGGGGAGCTGTTTTTT CASSLRQGLHGELFF
TRBD2 TRBJ2-5 - TRBV19 TGTGCCAGTAGTATACCGGATAGCGGGTCCCAAGAGACCCAGTACTTC CASSIPDSGSQETQYF
TRBD1 TRBJ1-4 - TRBV30 TGTGCCTGGAGTGTCAGGGGGGTGCAAGCAACTAATGAAAAACTGTTTTTT CAWSVRGVQATNEKLFF
TRBD2 TRBJ2-2 - TRBV9 TGTGCCAGCAGCAGGCAGATTAGCGGGATCAACACCGGGGAGCTGTTTTTT CASSRQISGINTGELFF
- TRBJ2-1 once TRBV4-2 TGTGCCAGCAGCCAAGCGAGGAGCTCCTACAATGAGCAGTTCTTC CASSQARSSYNEQFF
TRBD1 TRBJ1-3 - TRBV18 TGTGCCAGCTCATCCGGGACAGGGGGTTTTGGAAACACCATATATTTT CASSSGTGGFGNTIYF
TRBD1 TRBJ1-5 once TRBV6-6 TGTGCCAGCAGTCTCGACAGGGGGCGGTCACCCCAGCATTTT CASSLDRGRSPQHF
- TRBJ1-1 - TRBV5-6 TGTGCCAGCGGATCGGTGAACACTGAAGCTTTCTTT CASGSVNTEAFF
- TRBJ1-5 few TRBV5-5 TGTGCCAGCAGCTTAGGGGCGGAACAGCCCCAGCATTTT CASSLGAEQPQHF
- TRBJ2-5 - TRBV6-5 TGTGCCAGCAGTTATAGGCAGGGAGGGGGTGGGGTATACTTC CASSYRQGGGGVYF
TRBD2 TRBJ2-1 - TRBV6-5 TGTGCCAGCAGTTACCTAGCGGGAGGGCCTAATGAGCAGTTCTTC CASSYLAGGPNEQFF
- TRBJ2-2 - TRBV5-1 TGCGCCAGCAGCTTGGCCGAGGTAACCGGGGAGCTGTTTTTT CASSLAEVTGELFF
TRBD2 TRBJ2-1 - TRBV6-1 TGTGCCAGCAGTGGGACTAGCGGGAGGATTGGAGAGCAGTTCTTC CASSGTSGRIGEQFF
TRBD1 TRBJ1-2 - TRBV15 TGTGCCACCAGCAGAGTATACTCCCTAGGGAGGGGGCCTGGCTACACCTTC CATSRVYSLGRGPGYTF
- TRBJ1-1 - TRBV20-1 TGCAGTGCTAGCGGGGGTGGTGAAGCTTTCTTT CSASGGGEAFF
TRBD2 TRBJ2-1 - TRBV4-2 TGTGCCAGCAGCCTCACCGGACCCCTTGGCGGGGGGAATGAGCAGTTCTTC CASSLTGPLGGGNEQFF
TRBD1 TRBJ2-5 once TRBV5-1 TGCGCCAGCAGCTTCCGGTTTGACCGGACAGGGGCCCAAGAGACCCAGTACTTC CASSFRFDRTGAQETQYF
- TRBJ2-7 - TRBV5-6 TGTGCCAGCAGCTCCCAGTTGAGGTGGGAGCAGTACTTC CASSSQLRWEQYF
TRBD1 TRBJ2-1 - TRBV7-3 TGTGCCAGCAGCTTAGGAGCAGGGGGCGGTGAGCAGTTCTTC CASSLGAGGGEQFF
TRBD2 TRBJ2-1 - TRBV13 TGTGCCAGCAGCGTGACTAGCGGAGACAATGAGCAGTTCTTC CASSVTSGDNEQFF
- TRBJ1-3 - TRBV9 TGTGCCAGCAGCCCTCGTCCCGGGGCTGGAAACACCATATATTTT CASSPRPGAGNTIYF
- TRBJ1-5 - TRBV27 TGTGCCAGCAGCCCCAGGAGTAGTCAGCCCCAGCATTTT CASSPRSSQPQHF
- TRBJ2-2 - TRBV12-5 TGTGCTAGTGGTTTGGTTGGGACTTCGAACACCGGGGAGCTGTTTTTT CASGLVGTSNTGELFF
TRBD2 TRBJ2-7 once TRBV5-1 TGCGCCAGCAGCTCCGAAGGTGTGGTGGGGACTAGCGGGAGCTACGAGCAGTACTTC CASSSEGVVGTSGSYEQYF
- TRBJ1-3 - TRBV7-2 TGTGCCAGCAGCTTAGACTGGGCCAGAGGAAACACCATATATTTT CASSLDWARGNTIYF